This TCR beta chain was observed in a study of T cell clonotyping in hematopoietic cell transplantation. The V and J ends lost 2 bases and 4 bases respectively, with 11 bases between them. Germline CDR1 reads MDHEN; CDR2 reads SYDVKM. The CDR3 is 14 residues long. Overall study findings and caveats: After transplant, recipient diversity fell while pathologically expanded clonotypes grew through day 180. CD4 and CD8 repertoire contributions could not be separated without sorting. Broader posttransplant TCR repertoire diversity was predicted by graft donor and pretransplant recipient Inverse Simpson Index values. Few recipient clonotypes overlapped donors; over 95% were de novo at given depth.

Only in-frame clones appear in the TCRdb table, and some are missing; sequencing was by immunoSEQ multiplex PCR. The table records approximately 70,000 clones, around 94% of them present only once. Concerning this clone: As yet, its antigen is unknown.

The specimen sequenced was peripheral blood mononuclear cells. This clonotype originated in a man aged 50 to 59 in good health. Some clones in this sample may be carry-over from other donors' samples. The chain joins TRBV28 to TRBJ2-5, with D hard to call. The DNA of the CDR3 is TGTGCCAGCAGTTTACTCGGATTCGGAGAGACCCAGTACTTC. It translates to CASSLLGFGETQYF.